This TCR gamma chain was recovered during a study of gammadelta T cells in human blood. Overall study results and limits: Microbial exposure reportedly appeared to drive polyclonal expansion of innate gamma-delta T cells right after birth.

TCRdb re-called clones from the RT-PCR reads using CATT. The table includes about 260 gamma-chain clones, about an eighth detected once. This clone is large by share. Its antigen remains unidentified. Per the germline V gene, CDR1 is GITISATS and CDR2 is ISYDGTV (reference sequence). Trimming removed 0 bases from V and 3 bases from J; junction bases left unmatched: 2. CDR3 length equals 17 residues. The receptor comes from a human fetus. Sequencing input: Vgamma9Vdelta2 gamma-delta T cells from fetal blood. The chain combines TRGV9 with TRGJP. CDR3: CALWEVKQELGKKIKVF. The CDR3 nucleotides are TGTGCCTTGTGGGAGGTGAAGCAAGAGTTGGGCAAAAAAATCAAGGTATTT.